The T cell receptor beta chain under discussion was sequenced for a study of cytomegalovirus exposure and HLA in healthy donors. At the level of the study: Within an early data release were roughly 90 million unique TCRs drawn from HLA-typed donors.

The study, taken as a whole, reports: Published work reported that the classifier diagnosed cytomegalovirus status with high specificity and sensitivity.

The study ran its PCR with 60 Vbeta and 13 Jbeta primers. Repertoires were generated with immunoSEQ multiplex PCR, while TCRdb's copy carries only in-frame clones and drops some. Here the sample spans about 120,000 clones, about 86% being singletons. On this clone itself: Its antigen is still unknown.

The CDR3 totals 16 residues. The germline CDR1 and CDR2 sequences are MGHRA and YSYEKL. V lost 4 bases and J 0 bases, leaving 15 bases between the germline ends. The sequenced sample consisted of PBMCs. The chain recombines TRBV4-1 with TRBJ2-5, with D possibly being TRBD1 (7 bases). This sequence was found in a woman in her 40s in good health and CMV-seronegative. In DNA form, the CDR3 reads TGCGCCAGCAGCCCAGGGGGACTCCCGTACCAAGAGACCCAGTACTTC. It translates to CASSPGGLPYQETQYF.